The clone carrying this TCR beta chain has only one observation. The antigen is not known. This sample is drawn from a study of cytomegalovirus exposure and HLA in healthy donors. Notes on the study in general: A few chains tied to CMV proved CMV antigen-specific in vitro. Cytomegalovirus association was assigned to 170 or so TCR beta chains.

The table came from immunoSEQ multiplex PCR; TCRdb's copy has only in-frame clones and leaves some out. The repertoire holds some 150,000 clones, with 86% as singletons. This CDR3 has 16 amino acids. Between the trimmed V and J ends, which lost 0 bases and 6 bases, there was a span of 18 bases. Germline loops: CDR1 SGHDT, CDR2 YYEEEE. While the first cohort had 600 to 800 subjects, the donors belonged to the separate validation cohort of fewer than 150 subjects. Sequenced sample: PBMCs. J is TRBJ1-1 and V is TRBV5-6, with D possibly matching TRBD1 (5 bases). The receptor was isolated from a man between 18 and 29 years old in good health and CMV-seropositive. For the CDR3, the DNA is TGTGCCAGCAGCTTGGAAATTTCGAGGAAAGGGGCTGAAGCTTTCTTT. Translation gives CASSLEISRKGAEAFF.